The subject of this entry is one TCR beta chain. Its target is not known. TCRdb's copy holds only in-frame clones and misses some; the assay was immunoSEQ multiplex PCR. The sample holds 85,000 to 100,000 clones, roughly nine tenths seen once. The data are from a study of T cell responses to AZD1222 COVID-19 vaccine. Study-wide results and caveats: Unmutated variant regions are reportedly targeted by nearly half of spike-specific TCRs.

CDR1 is LNHDA, CDR2 SQIVND, per germline (reference sequence). V was clipped by 6 bases and J by 4 bases; unmatched bases: 10. The CDR3 sequence is 15 residues long. The TCR sequence derives from an adult in good health. The material was peripheral blood, obtained on day 0 of AZD1222 vaccination. The chain has TRBV19 and TRBJ1-2; 8 bases fit TRBD1. The CDR3 sequence is CASRPLRTGLYGYTF. The CDR3 nucleotides read TGTGCCAGTAGACCTCTACGGACAGGGCTCTATGGCTACACCTTC.